This T cell receptor (beta chain) was sequenced in a study of T cell responses to AZD1222 COVID-19 vaccine (dated by TCRdb to 2020 to 2023). Concerning the study at large: AZD1222 recipients whose second dose came at about 4 weeks and those whose second dose came at about 12 weeks were combined into one group, since spike-specific TCR depth and breadth did not differ between the two schedules. TCR sequencing covered roughly 230 trial participants: 200 to 210 given two doses of AZD1222 and about 26 given two doses of MenACWY control vaccine. Trial participants were enrolled by age into 18-55, 56-69 and 70-plus year subgroups, with roughly 160, 29 and 62 TCR-sequenced participants respectively. Overall study results and their limits: In the small 56-69-year group, the increase in depth fell short of significance, most likely because of low power. After two AZD1222 doses, spike-specific TCR breadth and depth were significantly higher than at day 0 and than in MenACWY recipients. Nearly half of unique spike-specific TCRs reportedly recognized epitopes outside regions mutated in the B.1.351 and B.1.1.7 variants. CD4 TCRs associated with the vaccine covered the entire spike protein, and the dominant responses were in regions 160-218 and 743-854. Conclusions about previously exposed vaccinees are limited because only five to seven AZD1222 recipients were SARS-CoV-2 seropositive at baseline. Most participants were white British and females outnumbered males, and the authors suggested that clonal diversity may have been underestimated. Because no day 14 peak-response samples were available, the repertoires could be characterized only after the peak T cell response.

The CDR3 regions of human TCRbeta chains were analyzed by immunosequencing. The authors' analysis ran thus. TCRs in the repertoires were compared against a reference library of SARS-CoV-2-specific TCRs that had been generated with the MIRA antigen-specificity platform. Breadth was defined as the fraction of unique TCRs that were SARS-CoV-2-associated, and depth was defined as the fraction of total T cells that were SARS-CoV-2-associated. Using the MIRA data, each spike-specific TCR was assigned both to the spike region to which the TCR was reactive and to a CD4 or CD8 class. Log10-transformed breadth and depth values were compared by one-way ANOVA with Sidak's multiple comparisons tests. TCRdb carries this immuneACCESS record with in-frame sequences only. Its versions omit some clonotypes, under half of them owing to an unresolved V gene in the studies checked, with the rest unexplained. V, J and clone size derive from that table, while D and trimming were established from the DNA sequence. A total of about 190,000 clones appear in this sample, approximately 90% of them only once. The ten largest clones take up 0.99% of the sample.

The intended sense of this specimen's time point label: baseline before first vaccination. The vaccinee samples were drawn from two UK trials, COV001 and COV002, one of which was a single-blind randomized controlled phase 2/3 trial testing AZD1222 (ChAdOx1 nCoV-19) in healthy adults. For TCRbeta chain sequencing, PBMC samples were collected from trial participants at day 0 and at day 28 after the second dose. The CDR3, cysteine through phenylalanine, is 18 amino acids long. Just CDR3 DNA is preserved here, 54 bases in frame from base 1. V gives up 6 bases and J gives up 2 bases, and the segment between their germline ends measures 23 bases. The germline V gene supplies CDR1 KGHSH and CDR2 LQKENI. Comments on this clone: What this receptor recognizes is not known. No much larger clonotype is one base removed from it; base qualities were not supplied.

This receptor was taken from an adult in good health. The V and J segments used are TRBV18 and TRBJ1-5, with TRBD1 perhaps the D gene, on 6 matching bases. The sequencing here drew on peripheral blood, taken on day 0 of AZD1222 vaccination. The CDR3 protein is CASSKDRRFGRGNQPQHF. DNA sequence: TGTGCCAGCTCGAAAGACAGGAGGTTCGGAAGGGGCAATCAGCCCCAGCATTTT.